These T cell receptor beta chains were read from a single sample in a study of T cell responses to AZD1222 COVID-19 vaccine. The protocol was immunoSEQ multiplex PCR, while the TCRdb copy is restricted to in-frame clones and leaves out a portion. The sample includes about 110,000 clones, roughly 87% of them seen just once. Sequenced material: peripheral blood, taken 28 days after the second AZD1222 dose. These receptors were obtained from an adult who received the AZD1222 COVID-19 vaccine. CDR3s include the opening cysteine and the closing phenylalanine or tryptophan. D genes are given only for firm matches. Some rows have no size entry. The others give once, few or many, or a class for an expanded clone.

v_call: TRBV11-2; d_call: TRBD1; j_call: TRBJ1-1; clone_size: -; cdr3_nt: TGTGCCAGCAGCATCGGACAGGGGCGAACTGAAGCTTTCTTT; cdr3_aa: CASSIGQGRTEAFF
v_call: TRBV2; d_call: -; j_call: TRBJ1-1; clone_size: -; cdr3_nt: TGTGCCAGCAGTTACAGGGTAGCGAACACTGAAGCTTTCTTT; cdr3_aa: CASSYRVANTEAFF
v_call: TRBV3-1/TRBV3-2; d_call: -; j_call: TRBJ1-1; clone_size: -; cdr3_nt: TGTGCCAGCAGCGACAGTTCGAACACTGAAGCTTTCTTT; cdr3_aa: CASSDSSNTEAFF
v_call: TRBV6-1; d_call: TRBD1; j_call: TRBJ1-6; clone_size: -; cdr3_nt: TGTGCCAGCAGTGACAGGGGGGGAATCAGATCACCCCTCCACTTT; cdr3_aa: CASSDRGGIRSPLHF
v_call: TRBV10-2; d_call: -; j_call: TRBJ1-2; clone_size: -; cdr3_nt: TGCGCCAGCAGTGATGGGGGCAGGAGTCACTATGGCTACACCTTC; cdr3_aa: CASSDGGRSHYGYTF
v_call: TRBV19; d_call: TRBD1; j_call: TRBJ1-5; clone_size: -; cdr3_nt: TGTGCCAGTGGGACAGAGATGGATCAGCCCCAGCATTTT; cdr3_aa: CASGTEMDQPQHF
v_call: TRBV29-1; d_call: -; j_call: TRBJ2-3; clone_size: -; cdr3_nt: TGCAGCGTTGTGGGGGTGCCTAGCACAGATACGCAGTATTTT; cdr3_aa: CSVVGVPSTDTQYF
v_call: TRBV18; d_call: -; j_call: TRBJ2-2; clone_size: -; cdr3_nt: TGTGCCAGCTCAAGACTCACTCCCGTCACCGGGGAGCTGTTTTTT; cdr3_aa: CASSRLTPVTGELFF
v_call: TRBV5-6; d_call: TRBD1; j_call: TRBJ1-2; clone_size: -; cdr3_nt: TGTGCCAGCAGCTTGAGGGACAGGGTAGACGGCTACACCTTC; cdr3_aa: CASSLRDRVDGYTF
v_call: TRBV12-3/TRBV12-4; d_call: -; j_call: TRBJ2-7; clone_size: -; cdr3_nt: TGTGCCAGCAGTTCCTCCTACGAGCAGTACTTC; cdr3_aa: CASSSSYEQYF
v_call: TRBV6-1; d_call: TRBD1; j_call: TRBJ2-7; clone_size: -; cdr3_nt: TGTGCCAGCAGTGAAATTCAAGACAGGGCAAGAGAGCAGTACTTC; cdr3_aa: CASSEIQDRAREQYF
v_call: TRBV10-3; d_call: TRBD1; j_call: TRBJ1-3; clone_size: -; cdr3_nt: TGTGCCACTGGACAGGCAGGTGGTGGAAACACCATATATTTT; cdr3_aa: CATGQAGGGNTIYF
v_call: TRBV7-8; d_call: -; j_call: TRBJ2-7; clone_size: -; cdr3_nt: TGTGCCAGCAGCTTAGATCCCGGCAGACAATCCTACGAGCAGTACTTC; cdr3_aa: CASSLDPGRQSYEQYF
v_call: TRBV5-4; d_call: -; j_call: TRBJ1-6; clone_size: once; cdr3_nt: TGTGCCAGCAGCGGTGGCGGGGCCTATAATTCACCCCTCCACTTT; cdr3_aa: CASSGGGAYNSPLHF
v_call: TRBV29-1; d_call: TRBD1; j_call: TRBJ2-6; clone_size: -; cdr3_nt: TGCAGCGCTAAACAGGGGTCGGCCAACGTCCTGACTTTC; cdr3_aa: CSAKQGSANVLTF
v_call: TRBV19; d_call: -; j_call: TRBJ1-4; clone_size: -; cdr3_nt: TGTGCCAGTAGTCGAAGGACAGCGGAAGATGAAAAACTGTTTTTT; cdr3_aa: CASSRRTAEDEKLFF
v_call: TRBV6-5; d_call: -; j_call: TRBJ1-5; clone_size: -; cdr3_nt: TGTGCCAGCAGTTATAGTTCGGGCAATCAGCCCCAGCATTTT; cdr3_aa: CASSYSSGNQPQHF
v_call: TRBV5-1; d_call: TRBD1; j_call: TRBJ2-1; clone_size: -; cdr3_nt: TGCGCCAGCAGCCGGGACAGGTACAATGAGCAGTTCTTC; cdr3_aa: CASSRDRYNEQFF
v_call: TRBV7-2; d_call: -; j_call: TRBJ2-2; clone_size: -; cdr3_nt: TGTGCCAGCAGCTTATTGGGACCTAACACCGGGGAGCTGTTTTTT; cdr3_aa: CASSLLGPNTGELFF
v_call: TRBV3-1/TRBV3-2; d_call: -; j_call: TRBJ2-7; clone_size: -; cdr3_nt: TGTGCCAGCAGCCCACCCCTCGGGCAGTACTTC; cdr3_aa: CASSPPLGQYF
v_call: TRBV4-3; d_call: -; j_call: TRBJ1-1; clone_size: -; cdr3_nt: TGCGCCAGCAGCCAGGGCATAGGGTACACTGAAGCTTTCTTT; cdr3_aa: CASSQGIGYTEAFF
v_call: TRBV12-3/TRBV12-4; d_call: -; j_call: TRBJ1-1; clone_size: -; cdr3_nt: TGTGCCAGCAGCTCGTGGGGGGGCACTGAAGCTTTCTTT; cdr3_aa: CASSSWGGTEAFF
v_call: TRBV24-1; d_call: TRBD2; j_call: TRBJ2-7; clone_size: few; cdr3_nt: TGTGCCACCAGTGATTCAGAGCGGGGCAGAGCCTACGAGCAGTACTTC; cdr3_aa: CATSDSERGRAYEQYF
v_call: TRBV28; d_call: TRBD1; j_call: TRBJ2-5; clone_size: -; cdr3_nt: TGTGCCAGCAGTTCCCGGACAGGGGCGGAGGACCAAGAGACCCAGTACTTC; cdr3_aa: CASSSRTGAEDQETQYF
v_call: TRBV6-5; d_call: -; j_call: TRBJ2-2; clone_size: -; cdr3_nt: TGTGCCAGCAGTTACTCCGGGGTCACCGGGGAGCTGTTTTTT; cdr3_aa: CASSYSGVTGELFF
v_call: TRBV6-2/TRBV6-3; d_call: TRBD1; j_call: TRBJ1-1; clone_size: -; cdr3_nt: TGTGCCAGCAGTAACGGACAGGGTAGCACTGAAGCTTTCTTT; cdr3_aa: CASSNGQGSTEAFF
v_call: TRBV19; d_call: -; j_call: TRBJ2-5; clone_size: -; cdr3_nt: TGTGCCAGTAGTATTCGACAGGGGAGGGATGGGACCCAGTACTTC; cdr3_aa: CASSIRQGRDGTQYF
v_call: TRBV28; d_call: TRBD1; j_call: TRBJ2-7; clone_size: -; cdr3_nt: TGTGCCAGCACCGAAGGACAGGGTCTAGAGTACGAGCAGTACTTC; cdr3_aa: CASTEGQGLEYEQYF
v_call: TRBV19; d_call: -; j_call: TRBJ1-5; clone_size: -; cdr3_nt: TGTGCCAGTAGTCCGGGATTACTAAGCAATCAGCCCCAGCATTTT; cdr3_aa: CASSPGLLSNQPQHF
v_call: TRBV3-1/TRBV3-2; d_call: -; j_call: TRBJ2-3; clone_size: -; cdr3_nt: TGTGCCAGCAGCTCCCCCCCCACAGATACGCAGTATTTT; cdr3_aa: CASSSPPTDTQYF
v_call: TRBV25-1; d_call: TRBD1; j_call: TRBJ1-6; clone_size: -; cdr3_nt: TGTGCCAGCAGCCGGGACAGACACTCCTATAATTCACCCCTCCACTTT; cdr3_aa: CASSRDRHSYNSPLHF
v_call: TRBV3-1/TRBV3-2; d_call: -; j_call: TRBJ1-4; clone_size: few; cdr3_nt: TGTGCCAGCAGCCAGGCGGCAAACCGGGACACTGGTCTTGAAAAACTGTTTTTT; cdr3_aa: CASSQAANRDTGLEKLFF
v_call: TRBV15; d_call: -; j_call: TRBJ2-7; clone_size: -; cdr3_nt: TGTGCCACCAGCAGAGCTTTGAGGGGGACCGGCTCCTACGAGCAGTACTTC; cdr3_aa: CATSRALRGTGSYEQYF
v_call: TRBV4-1; d_call: -; j_call: TRBJ2-3; clone_size: -; cdr3_nt: TGCGCCAGCAGCCAAGAAGGACAGCGCACAGATACGCAGTATTTT; cdr3_aa: CASSQEGQRTDTQYF
v_call: TRBV27; d_call: -; j_call: TRBJ1-1; clone_size: -; cdr3_nt: TGTGCCAGCAGTTTAAAAGGGCGCACTGAAGCTTTCTTT; cdr3_aa: CASSLKGRTEAFF
v_call: TRBV4-2; d_call: -; j_call: TRBJ1-1; clone_size: -; cdr3_nt: TGTGCCAGCAGCCGCAGGGGAACTGAAGCTTTCTTT; cdr3_aa: CASSRRGTEAFF
v_call: TRBV9; d_call: -; j_call: TRBJ1-5; clone_size: -; cdr3_nt: TGTGCCAGCAGCACCGGGGCCGGAGGGGGTCAGCCCCAGCATTTT; cdr3_aa: CASSTGAGGGQPQHF
v_call: TRBV12-3/TRBV12-4; d_call: -; j_call: TRBJ1-5; clone_size: -; cdr3_nt: TGTGCCAGCAGTTTAACGGACCTTCAGCCCCAGCATTTT; cdr3_aa: CASSLTDLQPQHF
v_call: TRBV7-8; d_call: TRBD2; j_call: TRBJ2-2; clone_size: -; cdr3_nt: TGTGCCAGCAGCTTAGTTGGCGGGGGGGCGCCCGGGGAGCTGTTTTTT; cdr3_aa: CASSLVGGGAPGELFF
v_call: TRBV6-1; d_call: -; j_call: TRBJ1-2; clone_size: -; cdr3_nt: TGTGCCAGCAGTGAAGCGATATCGTCCGATGGCTACACCTTC; cdr3_aa: CASSEAISSDGYTF
v_call: TRBV10-3; d_call: -; j_call: TRBJ1-2; clone_size: -; cdr3_nt: TGTGCCATCAGTGATACGGGGAGCTATGGCTACACCTTC; cdr3_aa: CAISDTGSYGYTF
v_call: TRBV9; d_call: TRBD2; j_call: TRBJ2-3; clone_size: -; cdr3_nt: TGTGCCAGCAGCGATCAGACGGGACTAGCGGGGTTAAGCGGCACAGATACGCAGTATTTT; cdr3_aa: CASSDQTGLAGLSGTDTQYF
v_call: TRBV13; d_call: -; j_call: TRBJ1-2; clone_size: -; cdr3_nt: TGTGCCAGCAGCGTTTCGACTGAAGCTAACTATGGCTACACCTTC; cdr3_aa: CASSVSTEANYGYTF
v_call: TRBV4-1; d_call: -; j_call: TRBJ1-1; clone_size: -; cdr3_nt: TGCGCCAGCAGCCAAGTAGAGAGGCGGGTGGGTGAAGCTTTCTTT; cdr3_aa: CASSQVERRVGEAFF
v_call: TRBV19; d_call: -; j_call: TRBJ2-3; clone_size: -; cdr3_nt: TGTGCCAGTAGTATAGCAGGGGATACAGATACGCAGTATTTT; cdr3_aa: CASSIAGDTDTQYF
v_call: TRBV7-9; d_call: -; j_call: TRBJ1-1; clone_size: -; cdr3_nt: TGTGCCAGCAGCTTAGATCGGAGGAACACTGAAGCTTTCTTT; cdr3_aa: CASSLDRRNTEAFF
v_call: TRBV3-1/TRBV3-2; d_call: -; j_call: TRBJ1-6; clone_size: many; cdr3_nt: TGTGCCAGCAGCCAGGGTCAGGCCCTCCACTTT; cdr3_aa: CASSQGQALHF
v_call: TRBV7-9; d_call: -; j_call: TRBJ1-1; clone_size: once; cdr3_nt: TGTGCCAGCAGCCACCCCCTTTTTGCCACTGAAGCTTTCTTT; cdr3_aa: CASSHPLFATEAFF
v_call: TRBV3-1/TRBV3-2; d_call: -; j_call: TRBJ2-5; clone_size: -; cdr3_nt: TGTGCCAGCAGCCGCAGCCAGGGACGTGTCCAAGAGACCCAGTACTTC; cdr3_aa: CASSRSQGRVQETQYF
v_call: TRBV13; d_call: TRBD1; j_call: TRBJ1-1; clone_size: -; cdr3_nt: TGTGCCAGCAGCCCAAGACAGGGGGCGTACACTGAAGCTTTCTTT; cdr3_aa: CASSPRQGAYTEAFF
v_call: TRBV6-2/TRBV6-3; d_call: TRBD1; j_call: TRBJ1-2; clone_size: -; cdr3_nt: TGTGCCAGCAGCCTGACAGGGGAGGCCTATGGCTACACCTTC; cdr3_aa: CASSLTGEAYGYTF